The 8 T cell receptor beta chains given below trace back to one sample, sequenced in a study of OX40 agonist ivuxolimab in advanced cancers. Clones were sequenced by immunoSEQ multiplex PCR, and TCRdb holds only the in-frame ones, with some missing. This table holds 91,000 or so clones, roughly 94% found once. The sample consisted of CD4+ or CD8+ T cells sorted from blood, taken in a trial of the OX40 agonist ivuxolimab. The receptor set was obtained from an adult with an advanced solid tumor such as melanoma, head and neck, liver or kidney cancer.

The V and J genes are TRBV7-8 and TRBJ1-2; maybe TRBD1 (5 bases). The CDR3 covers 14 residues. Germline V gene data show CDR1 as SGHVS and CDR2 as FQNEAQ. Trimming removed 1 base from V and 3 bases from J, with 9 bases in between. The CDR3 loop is CASSLGRRDYGYTF. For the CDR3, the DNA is TGTGCCAGCAGCTTAGGTCGCAGGGACTATGGCTACACCTTC.

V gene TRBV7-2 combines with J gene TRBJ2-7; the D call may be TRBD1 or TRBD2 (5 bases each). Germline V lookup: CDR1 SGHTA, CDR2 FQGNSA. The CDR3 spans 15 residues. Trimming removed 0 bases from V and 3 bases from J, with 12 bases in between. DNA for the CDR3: TGTGCCAGCAGCTTAGCGGGACCAACTTACTACGAGCAGTACTTC. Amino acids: CASSLAGPTYYEQYF.

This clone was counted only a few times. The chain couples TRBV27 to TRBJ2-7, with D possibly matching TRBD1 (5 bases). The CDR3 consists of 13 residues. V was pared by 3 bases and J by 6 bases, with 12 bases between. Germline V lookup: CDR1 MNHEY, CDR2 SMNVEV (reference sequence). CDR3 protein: CASSFQGSGEQYF. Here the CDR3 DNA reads TGTGCCAGCAGTTTCCAGGGTAGTGGCGAGCAGTACTTC.

The CDR3 region has the DNA TGCGCCAGCAGCCAAGACACAGGGAGGAGCGATCAGCCCCAGCATTTT. Amino acid sequence: CASSQDTGRSDQPQHF. J is TRBJ1-5 and V is TRBV4-1; D may be TRBD1 (6 bases). The V end was cut by 0 bases, the J end by 5 bases, with 14 bases between. The CDR3 spans 16 residues. The germline V gene has CDR1 MGHRA and CDR2 YSYEKL.

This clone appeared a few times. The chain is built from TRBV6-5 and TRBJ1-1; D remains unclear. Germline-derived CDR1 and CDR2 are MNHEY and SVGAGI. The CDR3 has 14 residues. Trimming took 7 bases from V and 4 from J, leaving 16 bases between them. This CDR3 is CASTPTTPITEAFF. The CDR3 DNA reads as TGTGCCAGCACCCCCACGACTCCCATCACTGAAGCTTTCTTT.

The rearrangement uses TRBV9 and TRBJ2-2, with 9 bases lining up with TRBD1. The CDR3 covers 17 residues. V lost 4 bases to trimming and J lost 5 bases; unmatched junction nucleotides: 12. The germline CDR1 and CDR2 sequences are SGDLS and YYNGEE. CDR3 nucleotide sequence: TGTGCCAGCAGCTCACTACCGGGACAGGGTAGGACCGGGGAGCTGTTTTTT. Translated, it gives CASSSLPGQGRTGELFF.

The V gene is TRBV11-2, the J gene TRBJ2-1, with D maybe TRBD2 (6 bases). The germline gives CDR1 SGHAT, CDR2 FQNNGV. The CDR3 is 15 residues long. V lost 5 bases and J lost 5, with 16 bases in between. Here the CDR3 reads CASSRWGLNDNEQFF. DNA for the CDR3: TGTGCCAGCAGCCGGTGGGGACTTAATGACAATGAGCAGTTCTTC. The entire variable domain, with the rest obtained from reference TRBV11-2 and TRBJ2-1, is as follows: EAGVAQSPRYKIIEKRQSVAFWCNPISGHATLYWYQQILGQGPKLLIQFQNNGVVDDSQLPKDRFSAERLKGVDSTLKIQPAKLEDSAVYLCASSRWGLNDNEQFFGPGTRLTVL.

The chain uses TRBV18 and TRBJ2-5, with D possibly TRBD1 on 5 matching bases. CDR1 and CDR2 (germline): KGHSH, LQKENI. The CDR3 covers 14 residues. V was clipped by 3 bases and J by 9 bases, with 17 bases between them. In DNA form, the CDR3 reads TGTGCCAGCTCACCCTCCGAATACCTCAGGGCCCAGTACTTC. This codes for CASSPSEYLRAQYF.